Shown below are 21 T cell receptor beta chains from a single sample sequenced in a study of blood T cell repertoires in COVID-19. Sequencing was performed with immunoSEQ multiplex PCR; in TCRdb, only in-frame clones are kept and a portion is missing. The sample consists of approximately 130,000 clones, around 89% of them appearing once. The sample taken for sequencing was peripheral blood. Source of these receptors: a human donor in a cohort sampled during active COVID-19.

CDR3 loop: CASSYPRGGKLFF. The DNA of the CDR3 is TGTGCCAGCAGCTACCCCCGTGGAGGGAAACTGTTTTTT. V gene TRBV21-1 combines with J gene TRBJ1-4. TRBV21-1 is deemed a pseudogene. The CDR3 has 13 amino acids.

V is TRBV6-5 and J is TRBJ1-1; 11 bases map to TRBD1. Germline CDR1 MNHEY, CDR2 SVGAGI. V lost 6 bases and J lost 4; bases outside the gene matches: 7. This CDR3 spans 15 amino acids. This chain's CDR3 is CASRPGQGVFTEAFF. Written as DNA, the CDR3 is TGTGCCAGCAGGCCGGGACAGGGGGTATTCACTGAAGCTTTCTTT.

V is TRBV7-8 and J is TRBJ2-7; D remains unclear. The CDR3 covers 13 residues. Trimming left V 4 bases short and J 7 bases short, with 14 bases between. Germline values: CDR1 SGHVS, CDR2 FQNEAQ. CDR3 nucleotide sequence: TGTGCCAGCAGCTCCGACATCTCTTTGGAGCAGTACTTC. Its translation: CASSSDISLEQYF. Based on the CDR3 plus reference TRBV7-8 and TRBJ2-7, the full variable domain is GAGVSQSPRYKVAKRGQDVALRCDPISGHVSLFWYQQALGQGPEFLTYFQNEAQLDKSGLPSDRFFAERPEGSVSTLKIQRTQQEDSAVYLCASSSDISLEQYFGPGTRLTVT.

The genes are TRBV4-1 and TRBJ2-7, with 7 positions matching TRBD1. CDR1 is MGHRA and CDR2 is YSYEKL in the germline V gene. The CDR3 sequence is 15 residues long. After removal of 3 bases from V and 0 bases from J, the junction contained 5 bases not matched to a gene. The CDR3 loop is CASSHTGVSSYEQYF. CDR3 DNA: TGCGCCAGCAGCCATACAGGGGTATCCTCCTACGAGCAGTACTTC.

The chain is built from TRBV7-9 and TRBJ2-1; no firm D call. This CDR3 has 12 residues. The V gene lost 0 bases and the J gene lost 8 bases, with 5 bases spanning the gap. Germline V gene lookup returns CDR1 SEHNR and CDR2 FQNEAQ (reference sequence). CDR3 in DNA: TGTGCCAGCAGCTTAGCCCCGTATGAGCAGTTCTTC. Its protein product is CASSLAPYEQFF.

The chain joins TRBV7-2 to TRBJ2-7; 9 bases align to TRBD2. The CDR3 extends over 17 amino acids. Trimming at V came to 3 bases and at J to 0 bases, leaving 9 bases not matched to a gene. From germline, CDR1 is SGHTA and CDR2 FQGNSA. The CDR3 DNA sequence: TGTGCCAGCAGCTTGACTATAGCGGGAGTAAACTCCTACGAGCAGTACTTC. It translates to CASSLTIAGVNSYEQYF. The entire variable domain, with the rest obtained from reference TRBV7-2 and TRBJ2-7, is as follows: GAGVSQSPSNKVTEKGKDVELRCDPISGHTALYWYRQSLGQGLEFLIYFQGNSAPDKSGLPSDRFSAERTGGSVSTLTIQRTQQEDSAVYLCASSLTIAGVNSYEQYFGPGTRLTVT.

This sequence joins TRBV19 and TRBJ2-7, with TRBD1 as a possible D gene (6 bases). The CDR3 extends over 12 amino acids. CDR1 is LNHDA, CDR2 SQIVND, per germline (reference sequence). With 4 bases removed from V and 5 bases from J, the gap between germline ends came to 9 bases. In DNA, the CDR3 is TGTGCCAGTAGTACCACAGGGCACGAGCAGTACTTC. This translates into CASSTTGHEQYF. Full variable domain (outside the CDR3, taken from reference TRBV19 and TRBJ2-7): DGGITQSPKYLFRKEGQNVTLSCEQNLNHDAMYWYRQDPGQGLRLIYYSQIVNDFQKGDIAEGYSVSREKKESFPLTVTSAQKNPTAFYLCASSTTGHEQYFGPGTRLTVT.

The chain has TRBV6-9 and TRBJ1-5; D might be TRBD1 (5 bases). The germline V and J ends were trimmed by 2 bases and 2 bases, with 13 bases remaining between them. Germline CDR1 MNHGY, CDR2 SVAAGI. This CDR3 region has 16 residues. DNA for the CDR3: TGTGCCAGCAGTTATGCCCGGAGGGGAGGCAATCAGCCCCAGCATTTT. Translation: CASSYARRGGNQPQHF.

This clone appeared a single time. The chain recombines TRBV30 with TRBJ2-2; no clear D. The CDR3 is 13 amino acids. Trimming pared 3 bases from V and 5 bases from J, leaving 10 bases between. The V gene's germline CDR1 is GTSNPN and CDR2 SVGIG (reference sequence). The DNA of the CDR3 is TGTGCCTGGAGCTCGATAGCTACCGGGGAGCTGTTTTTT. Its translation: CAWSSIATGELFF.

This clone was recorded a few times. V gene TRBV7-8 combines with J gene TRBJ2-7; 12 nucleotides line up with TRBD1. After removal of 2 bases from V and 6 bases from J, the junction contained 11 bases not matched to a gene. The CDR3 length is 17 residues. The germline V gene encodes CDR1 SGHVS and CDR2 FQNEAQ. The CDR3 DNA reads as TGTGCCAGCAGCTTATCAGGGGGGACAGGGGGCCTTGGCGAGCAGTACTTC. Its protein is CASSLSGGTGGLGEQYF.

This chain's CDR3 is CAISIKPGTDTQYF. DNA for the CDR3: TGTGCCATCAGTATTAAGCCGGGAACAGATACGCAGTATTTT. V gene TRBV10-3 combines with J gene TRBJ2-3; possible D gene TRBD2, 5 bases. Germline V lookup: CDR1 ENHRY, CDR2 SYGVKD. V was clipped by 5 bases and J by 3 bases, with 12 bases between them. The CDR3 loop spans 14 amino acids.

The CDR3 DNA sequence: TGTGCCAGCAGCTCAACGGGACAGGGCGCCGTGGGCATTCAGTACTTC. Its translation is CASSSTGQGAVGIQYF. The chain carries TRBV5-4 and TRBJ2-4, with 9 bases that match TRBD1. CDR1 and CDR2 (germline): SGHNT, YYREEE (reference sequence). This CDR3 spans 16 amino acids. The V gene end was trimmed by 3 bases and the J gene end by 9 bases; junction bases not matched to a gene: 13. Complete variable domain (other parts from reference TRBV5-4 and TRBJ2-4): ETGVTQSPTHLIKTRGQQVTLRCSSQSGHNTVSWYQQALGQGPQFIFQYYREEENGRGNFPPRFSGLQFPNYSSELNVNALELDDSALYLCASSSTGQGAVGIQYFGAGTRLSVL.

The J gene is TRBJ2-1, the V gene TRBV18; TRBD2 matches at 10 bases. This CDR3 comprises 16 residues. From germline, CDR1 is KGHSH and CDR2 LQKENI. With 3 bases clipped from V and 2 bases from J, the junction kept 4 bases outside the gene matches. The CDR3 nucleotides are TGTGCCAGCTCACCTCAAACTAGCGGGACCTACAATGAGCAGTTCTTC. Translating it yields CASSPQTSGTYNEQFF.

The chain has TRBV3-1 (or the pseudogene TRBV3-2) and TRBJ1-1; 9 nucleotides match TRBD1. This CDR3 has 13 amino acids. V was clipped by 2 bases and J by 10 bases; unmatched bases: 5. Germline CDR1 reads LGHDT; CDR2 reads YNNKEL (reference sequence). The CDR3 DNA sequence: TGTGCCAGCAGCCAAACAGGGGGCGCGGGAGCTTTCTTT. Its translation: CASSQTGGAGAFF.

V and J are TRBV5-4 and TRBJ1-1; 8 positions match TRBD1. The germline V gene encodes CDR1 SGHNT and CDR2 YYREEE (reference sequence). The CDR3 length is 15 residues. After removal of 0 bases from V and 5 bases from J, the junction contained 6 bases not matched to a gene. CDR3 in DNA: TGTGCCAGCAGCTTGGTTCAGGGGGCGAGGACTGAAGCTTTCTTT. This translates into CASSLVQGARTEAFF.

The rearrangement joins TRBV6-5 to TRBJ2-7, with D maybe TRBD2 (5 bases). The ends were cut back, 0 bases at V and 7 bases at J, with 16 bases in the middle. This CDR3 is 15 amino acids long. The V gene's germline CDR1 is MNHEY and CDR2 SVGAGI. CDR3 sequence reads: CASSYSRHSPGEQYF. DNA of the CDR3: TGTGCCAGCAGTTACTCGCGGCATTCCCCGGGGGAGCAGTACTTC.

The V gene is TRBV7-9, the J gene TRBJ2-1; 10 nucleotides line up with TRBD1. Germline-derived CDR1 and CDR2 are SEHNR and FQNEAQ (reference sequence). The CDR3 has 15 amino acids. Unmatched junction bases numbered 5, after V lost 5 bases and J lost 4 bases. In DNA, the CDR3 is TGTGCCAGCAGCCCGCGGGACAGGGGATACAATGAGCAGTTCTTC. Translating gives CASSPRDRGYNEQFF.

This chain joins TRBV19 and TRBJ2-5; 9 bases match TRBD1. Looked up from germline, CDR1 is LNHDA and CDR2 is SQIVND (reference sequence). V shed 6 bases, J shed 5 bases, and the junction held 10 bases outside the gene matches. This CDR3 comprises 15 residues. CDR3 protein: CASRATGTGPETQYF. CDR3 in DNA: TGTGCCAGTAGAGCCACCGGGACAGGGCCCGAGACCCAGTACTTC.

J is TRBJ2-5 and V is TRBV20-1, with D perhaps matching TRBD2 (6 bases). This CDR3 contains 16 residues. The V gene's germline CDR1 is DFQATT and CDR2 SNEGSKA (reference sequence). V was trimmed by 3 bases and J by 2 bases, leaving 19 bases between them. The CDR3 is CSASVAGVSGQETQYF. The CDR3 DNA reads TGCAGTGCTAGTGTCGCTGGGGTTAGCGGACAAGAGACCCAGTACTTC.

V and J are TRBV4-1 and TRBJ2-5; a weak D match, TRBD2 (5 bases). The length of the CDR3 is 16 residues. Trimming left V 3 bases short and J 4 bases short, with 18 bases between. CDR1 is MGHRA and CDR2 is YSYEKL in the germline V gene. In nucleotides, the CDR3 is TGCGCCAGCAGCCAGACTGCGGGCCTCTCAACAGAGACCCAGTACTTC. Its protein is CASSQTAGLSTETQYF.

This chain's CDR3 is CASSLRFSNQPQHF. The CDR3 DNA reads TGTGCCAGCAGTTTACGTTTTAGCAATCAGCCCCAGCATTTT. This rearrangement joins TRBV28 to TRBJ1-5; D gene uncertain. V gave up 2 bases and J gave up 0 bases, with 5 bases separating them. This CDR3 region has 14 residues. Germline V gives CDR1 MDHEN, CDR2 SYDVKM.